The rows below give T cell receptor beta chains drawn from one sample of a study of blood T cell repertoires in COVID-19. Only in-frame clones appear in the TCRdb table, and some are missing; sequencing was by immunoSEQ multiplex PCR. The data hold roughly 59,000 clones, with around 79% observed a single time. Sequencing used peripheral blood. Receptors were obtained from a human donor in a cohort sampled during active COVID-19. The CDR3 runs from the conserved cysteine through the conserved F or W. D genes are given only for firm matches. Clone sizes are given selectively: once, few, many, or a class where the clone is expanded.

cdr3_nt: TGTGCCAGCAGCTCTCGCAGGGATGATTCACCCCTCCACTTT; cdr3_aa: CASSSRRDDSPLHF; d_call: NA; j_call: TRBJ1-6; clone_size: NA; v_call: TRBV7-6
cdr3_nt: TGTGCCAGCACGACGGGACTAGCGGGTACTGCGAAAAATGAGCAGTTCTTC; cdr3_aa: CASTTGLAGTAKNEQFF; d_call: NA; j_call: TRBJ2-1; clone_size: NA; v_call: TRBV21-1
cdr3_nt: TGTGCCAGCAGCTTAGTCGGGGGGATGAACACTGAAGCTTTCTTT; cdr3_aa: CASSLVGGMNTEAFF; d_call: NA; j_call: TRBJ1-1; clone_size: NA; v_call: TRBV7-9
cdr3_nt: TGTGCCAGCAGTGGCCTGGAGGGGCGCGACTATGGCTACACCTTC; cdr3_aa: CASSGLEGRDYGYTF; d_call: NA; j_call: TRBJ1-2; clone_size: NA; v_call: TRBV27
cdr3_nt: TGCAGCGTTGAGTCGGCAGGGGTTCCCTACGAGCAGTACTTC; cdr3_aa: CSVESAGVPYEQYF; d_call: NA; j_call: TRBJ2-7; clone_size: NA; v_call: TRBV29-1
cdr3_nt: TGTGCCAGTAGTCTCCGACAGGGGAATGAAAAACTGTTTTTT; cdr3_aa: CASSLRQGNEKLFF; d_call: TRBD1; j_call: TRBJ1-4; clone_size: NA; v_call: TRBV19
cdr3_nt: TGTGCCACACAGTCGAACACCGGGGAGCTGTTTTTT; cdr3_aa: CATQSNTGELFF; d_call: NA; j_call: TRBJ2-2; clone_size: NA; v_call: TRBV24-1
cdr3_nt: TGTGCCAGCAGCTTCCGGGACAGGGGCTTTAGCTCTGGGGCCAACGTCCTGACTTTC; cdr3_aa: CASSFRDRGFSSGANVLTF; d_call: TRBD1; j_call: TRBJ2-6; clone_size: NA; v_call: TRBV5-6
cdr3_nt: TGTGCCAGCAGCCCCTCCGGGACTCAATCCGGCGGGGAGCTGTTTTTT; cdr3_aa: CASSPSGTQSGGELFF; d_call: NA; j_call: TRBJ2-2; clone_size: few; v_call: TRBV7-2
cdr3_nt: TGTGCCAGTTCTGACTTACAGGGGGCCTATCGGGAGACCCAGTACTTC; cdr3_aa: CASSDLQGAYRETQYF; d_call: TRBD1; j_call: TRBJ2-5; clone_size: few; v_call: TRBV19
cdr3_nt: TGTGCCAGCAGTTACCCCCCACCAGGGCAGCAGTTCTTC; cdr3_aa: CASSYPPPGQQFF; d_call: NA; j_call: TRBJ2-1; clone_size: NA; v_call: TRBV6-5
cdr3_nt: TGTGCCAGCAGCTTAAGGGGACAGGACTCGAACACCGGGGAGCTGTTTTTT; cdr3_aa: CASSLRGQDSNTGELFF; d_call: TRBD1; j_call: TRBJ2-2; clone_size: NA; v_call: TRBV7-4
cdr3_nt: TGTGCCAGCAGCAAAGGTGACAGAGCTCGTGAAAAACTGTTTTTT; cdr3_aa: CASSKGDRAREKLFF; d_call: NA; j_call: TRBJ1-4; clone_size: NA; v_call: TRBV21-1
cdr3_nt: TGTGCCAGCAGCTTGGACGAGAGGCCAAATGAGCAGTTCTTC; cdr3_aa: CASSLDERPNEQFF; d_call: NA; j_call: TRBJ2-1; clone_size: NA; v_call: TRBV5-4
cdr3_nt: TGTGCCATCAGTGATCCGGACACCACAGATACGCAGTATTTT; cdr3_aa: CAISDPDTTDTQYF; d_call: NA; j_call: TRBJ2-3; clone_size: once; v_call: TRBV10-3
cdr3_nt: TGCAGCGTTGAAGGGGGCAGGGGTGCAGATACGCAGTATTTT; cdr3_aa: CSVEGGRGADTQYF; d_call: NA; j_call: TRBJ2-3; clone_size: NA; v_call: TRBV29-1
cdr3_nt: TGTGCCAGCAGCCGAGGACAGGGGTACACTGAAGCTTTCTTT; cdr3_aa: CASSRGQGYTEAFF; d_call: TRBD1; j_call: TRBJ1-1; clone_size: NA; v_call: TRBV3-1/TRBV3-2
cdr3_nt: TGTGCCAGCAGCCGTAGGAAAACCCAACGGGATTCACCCCTCCACTTT; cdr3_aa: CASSRRKTQRDSPLHF; d_call: NA; j_call: TRBJ1-6; clone_size: NA; v_call: TRBV5-6